This T cell receptor (beta chain) was documented in a study of blood T cell repertoires in COVID-19. Study in general: Some COVID-19 samples were acute and others convalescent; all came from the United States, Italy and Spain.

Method: immunoSEQ multiplex PCR; TCRdb's copy keeps in-frame clones and lacks some. The repertoire consists of some 490,000 clones, with around nine tenths occurring once and the leading ten covering around 7.9%. The study counted Cohort 3 donors as recovered given two negative PCRs, clearance, or symptom resolution. Per germline, CDR1 SGHTA and CDR2 FQGNSA. The CDR3 contains 13 residues. V shed 6 bases and J shed 11 bases, with 16 bases lying between them. The chain is built from TRBV7-2 and TRBJ1-4, with D perhaps TRBD1 (6 bases). The source is a woman aged 60 to 75 who had recovered from COVID-19. The sample comprised PBMCs or T cells enriched from blood (not recorded which). DNA for the CDR3: TGTGCCAGCAGTGCGGCGGCAGGGGACAAACTGTTTTTT. Encoded protein: CASSAAAGDKLFF.